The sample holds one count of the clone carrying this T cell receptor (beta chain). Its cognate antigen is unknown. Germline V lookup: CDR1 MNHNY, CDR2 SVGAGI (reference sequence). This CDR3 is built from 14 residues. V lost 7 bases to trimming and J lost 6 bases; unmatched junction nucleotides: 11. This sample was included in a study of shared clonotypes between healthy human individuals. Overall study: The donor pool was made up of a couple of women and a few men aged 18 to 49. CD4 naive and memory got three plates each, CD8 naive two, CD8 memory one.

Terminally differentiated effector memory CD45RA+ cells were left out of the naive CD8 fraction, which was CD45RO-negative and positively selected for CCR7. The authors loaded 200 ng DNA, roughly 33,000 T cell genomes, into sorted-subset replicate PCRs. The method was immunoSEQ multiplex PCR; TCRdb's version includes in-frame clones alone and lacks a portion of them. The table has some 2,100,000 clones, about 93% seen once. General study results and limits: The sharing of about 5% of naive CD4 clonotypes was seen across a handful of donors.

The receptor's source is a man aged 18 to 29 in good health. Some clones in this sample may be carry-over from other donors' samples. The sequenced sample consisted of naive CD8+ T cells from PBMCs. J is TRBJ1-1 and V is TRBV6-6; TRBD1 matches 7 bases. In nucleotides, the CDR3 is TGTGCCAGCAACCGGGACAGTAGTGACGCTGAAGCTTTCTTT. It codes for CASNRDSSDAEAFF.